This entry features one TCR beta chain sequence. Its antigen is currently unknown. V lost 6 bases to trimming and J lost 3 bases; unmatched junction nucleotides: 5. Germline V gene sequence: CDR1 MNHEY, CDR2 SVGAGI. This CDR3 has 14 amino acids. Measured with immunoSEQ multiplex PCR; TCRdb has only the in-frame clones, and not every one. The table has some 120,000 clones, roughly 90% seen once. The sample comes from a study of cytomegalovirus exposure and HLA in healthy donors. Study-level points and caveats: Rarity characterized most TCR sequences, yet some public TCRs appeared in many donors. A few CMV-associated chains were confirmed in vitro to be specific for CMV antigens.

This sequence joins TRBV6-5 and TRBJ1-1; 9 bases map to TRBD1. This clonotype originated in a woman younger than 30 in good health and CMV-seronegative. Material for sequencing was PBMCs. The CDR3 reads CASSPWTGDTEAFF. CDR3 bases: TGTGCCAGCAGCCCGTGGACAGGGGACACTGAAGCTTTCTTT.